These 12 T cell receptor beta chains came from one sample sequenced in a study of T cells in Graves' hyperthyroidism and ophthalmopathy. Template material for amplifying TCR beta CDR3 regions consisted of RNA transcripts. The HTBI primer set drove a first-round RT-PCR of the TCR CDR3. TCRdb itself ran the multiplex PCR reads through MiXCR, one entry per CDR3 protein. The table lists about 180,000 distinct CDR3 sequences, over 15% of them singletons. The sample comprised blood. The source of these receptors is a woman aged 45-59 years with Graves' hyperthyroidism.

There are many counts of this clonotype. The V and J genes are TRBV7-6 and TRBJ1-1; maybe TRBD1 (5 bases). V shed 1 base and J shed 1 base, with 7 bases lying between them. The CDR3 runs 14 residues. Germline V gene sequence: CDR1 SGHVS, CDR2 FNYEAQ. CDR3 amino acids: CASSLGGPNTEAFF. The CDR3 region has the DNA TGTGCCAGCAGCTTAGGGGGACCGAACACTGAAGCTTTCTTT.

This clonotype was detected a few times. The J gene is TRBJ2-3, the V gene TRBV4-1; 12 bases are a match to TRBD2. V shed 1 base, J shed 0 bases, and the junction held 5 bases outside the gene matches. Germline V gene data show CDR1 as MGHRA and CDR2 as YSYEKL. The CDR3 is made up of 18 amino acids. CDR3 nucleotides: TGCGCCAGCAGCCAAGCTTCTACTAGCGGGGGGAGCACAGATACGCAGTATTTT. It encodes CASSQASTSGGSTDTQYF.

This clonotype showed up many times. The CDR3 DNA reads TGTGCCAGCTCACCACCGAAGTCCGGGGTGAACACTGAAGCTTTCTTT. Encoded protein: CASSPPKSGVNTEAFF. V is TRBV18 and J is TRBJ1-1; no clear D gene. Looked up from germline, CDR1 is KGHSH and CDR2 is LQKENI. The CDR3 has 16 amino acids. V was pared by 0 bases and J by 0 bases, with 11 bases between.

In its sample, this clonotype was seen many times. The chain joins TRBV6-1 to TRBJ2-3; 9 nucleotides line up with TRBD1. The V gene end was trimmed by 4 bases and the J gene end by 2 bases; junction bases not matched to a gene: 7. This CDR3 has 16 amino acids. Germline assignment: CDR1 MNHNS and CDR2 SASEGT. CDR3 DNA: TGTGCCAGCAGTGCCCGGACAGGGGAACTCACAGATACGCAGTATTTT. Its protein is CASSARTGELTDTQYF.

This clonotype was found many times. This chain joins TRBV20-1 and TRBJ2-7; a possible D gene is TRBD1 (5 bases). CDR1 is DFQATT and CDR2 is SNEGSKA in the germline V gene (reference sequence). The CDR3 runs to 15 residues. V lost 0 bases, J lost 4 bases, and 16 bases lay in between. CDR3 nucleotide sequence: TGCAGTGCTAGAGATTTGGGTAAAGGGGTGTACGAGCAGTACTTC. Protein product: CSARDLGKGVYEQYF.

This clonotype was counted at least ten times. This chain's CDR3 is CASSDWGLPWGASYEQYF. In DNA, the CDR3 is TGTGCCAGCAGTGATTGGGGACTCCCCTGGGGCGCCTCCTACGAGCAGTACTTC. This sequence joins TRBV6-1 and TRBJ2-7, with a possible D match to TRBD2 (6 bases). The CDR3 covers 18 residues. V shed 3 bases and J shed 0 bases, with 21 bases lying between them. Germline V gives CDR1 MNHNS, CDR2 SASEGT.

In its sample, this clonotype was seen many times. V is TRBV27 and J is TRBJ2-2, with a possible D match to TRBD2 (6 bases). The CDR3 spans 13 residues. Germline V gene data show CDR1 as MNHEY and CDR2 as SMNVEV (reference sequence). V lost 3 bases and J 6 bases, leaving 8 bases between the germline ends. CDR3 sequence: CASSFGGAGELFF. The CDR3, as DNA: TGTGCCAGCAGTTTCGGGGGAGCCGGGGAGCTGTTTTTT.

The chain combines TRBV11-3 with TRBJ2-5, with 7 bases fitting TRBD2. This CDR3 spans 16 amino acids. The trim removed 5 bases at V and 0 bases at J, leaving 9 bases unmatched. CDR1 and CDR2 from the germline V gene are SGHNT and YENEEA. CDR3 sequence (DNA): TGTGCCAGCAGCCGCCGAGGAGCGGGGAACCAAGAGACCCAGTACTTC. This codes for CASSRRGAGNQETQYF.

This chain uses TRBV4-3 with TRBJ1-1; D is undetermined. Trimming cost V 4 bases and J 1 base, with 7 bases left between them. Germline values: CDR1 LGHNA, CDR2 YSLEER. The CDR3 consists of 13 residues. CDR3 sequence reads: CASSPAANTEAFF. As DNA, the CDR3 is TGCGCCAGCAGCCCCGCAGCGAACACTGAAGCTTTCTTT.

This clonotype has a count of ten or more. The chain recombines TRBV29-1 with TRBJ2-5; D is ambiguous. The V end was cut by 7 bases, the J end by 0 bases, with 6 bases between. CDR1 is SQVTM and CDR2 is ANQGSEA in the germline V gene. This CDR3 is 11 amino acids long. Written as DNA, the CDR3 is TGCAGCGGGAAGTACCAAGAGACCCAGTACTTC. It is translated as CSGKYQETQYF.

At least ten counts were recorded for this clonotype. The rearrangement links TRBV5-1 to TRBJ2-1; TRBD2 matches 10 bases. This CDR3 spans 15 amino acids. Trimming took 3 bases from V and 4 from J; bases not matched to a gene: 4. Germline assignment: CDR1 SGHRS and CDR2 YFSETQ. CDR3 region: CASSSGTSEYNEQFF. The CDR3 DNA reads TGCGCCAGCAGCTCCGGGACTAGCGAATACAATGAGCAGTTCTTC.

This clonotype was recorded many times. This chain connects TRBV3-1 to TRBJ1-2; the D is unclear. Germline V CDR1 and CDR2: LGHDT, YNNKEL (reference sequence). CDR3 size: 12 residues. V dropped 1 base and J dropped 5 bases, with 5 bases sitting between them. DNA of the CDR3: TGTGCCAGCAGCCAAGGTAGATATGGCTACACCTTC. Residues: CASSQGRYGYTF.